The clone carrying this TCR beta chain was detected many times. This sample is part of a study of T cells after yellow fever vaccination. Study at large: Preparation used SMART-Seq v4 Ultra Low Input for the low-cell-number fractions.

The germline V and J ends were trimmed by 0 bases and 4 bases, with 16 bases remaining between them. The length of the CDR3 is 16 residues. Germline CDR1 SGHRS, CDR2 YFSETQ. TCRdb used MiXCR to reprocess the 5' RACE reads, holding one entry per CDR3 protein. The repertoire holds 25,000 to 35,000 distinct CDR3 sequences, with approximately 6% as singletons. This TCR was sampled from a young man who received the YFV17D yellow fever vaccine. This sequence joins TRBV5-1 and TRBJ1-2, with a tentative D call TRBD1 (6 bases). Sequences were derived from PBMCs, either bulk or a sorted T-cell subset (CD4+, CD8+, memory, or dextramer-sorted; not recorded which), sampled on the day of the yellow fever booster vaccination. The CDR3 spells CASSLGGGWTAYGYTF. In DNA form, the CDR3 reads TGCGCCAGCAGCTTGGGCGGGGGCTGGACAGCCTATGGCTACACCTTC.